Following are 22 T cell receptor beta chains from one sample sequenced in a study of T cell responses to AZD1222 COVID-19 vaccine. Repertoires were generated with immunoSEQ multiplex PCR, while TCRdb's copy carries only in-frame clones and drops some. This sample has approximately 60,000 clones, with 84% found just once. Material: peripheral blood, obtained on day 0 of AZD1222 vaccination. These receptors originate from an adult in good health.

The CDR3 here is CASSRTPSGGELFF. In DNA form, the CDR3 reads TGTGCCAGCAGCCGGACCCCCTCGGGCGGGGAGCTGTTTTTT. The chain combines TRBV9 with TRBJ2-2; D remains ambiguous. CDR1 is SGDLS and CDR2 is YYNGEE in the germline V gene. The CDR3 extends over 14 amino acids. Trimming pared 4 bases from V and 7 bases from J, leaving 14 bases between. The full variable domain, completed using reference TRBV9 and TRBJ2-2, is DSGVTQTPKHLITATGQRVTLRCSPRSGDLSVYWYQQSLDQGLQFLIQYYNGEERAKGNILERFSAQQFPDLHSELNLSSLELGDSALYFCASSRTPSGGELFFGEGSRLTVL.

The chain joins TRBV2 to TRBJ1-4; maybe TRBD1 (6 bases). This CDR3 spans 14 amino acids. With 6 bases removed from V and 8 bases from J, the gap between germline ends came to 16 bases. The germline V gene encodes CDR1 SNHLY and CDR2 FYNNEI. The CDR3 coding sequence is TGTGCCAGCAGCAACACAGGGTTTCGGGAAAAACTGTTTTTT. Amino acid sequence: CASSNTGFREKLFF.

The rearrangement uses TRBV12-5 and TRBJ1-3; D remains unclear. The CDR3 has 15 amino acids. V lost 0 bases and J lost 0, with 6 bases in between. Germline CDR1 reads LGHNT; CDR2 reads FRNRAP. The CDR3 region is CASGLVPSSGNTIYF. CDR3 coding DNA: TGTGCTAGTGGTTTGGTACCGAGCTCTGGAAACACCATATATTTT. The variable domain in full, completed from reference TRBV12-5 and TRBJ1-3, reads DARVTQTPRHKVTEMGQEVTMRCQPILGHNTVFWYRQTMMQGLELLAYFRNRAPLDDSGMPKDRFSAEMPDATLATLKIQPSEPRDSAVYFCASGLVPSSGNTIYFGEGSWLTVV.

This clone was counted a single time. This sequence joins TRBV2 and TRBJ1-3; maybe TRBD1 (5 bases). Trimming shortened V by 3 bases and J by 0 bases, and 12 bases separated the two germline ends. The CDR3 runs 16 residues. Germline loops: CDR1 SNHLY, CDR2 FYNNEI. CDR3 loop: CASSERGAVSGNTIYF. The CDR3 coding sequence is TGTGCCAGCAGTGAGAGGGGAGCGGTCTCTGGAAACACCATATATTTT. Full variable domain (outside the CDR3, taken from reference TRBV2 and TRBJ1-3): EPEVTQTPSHQVTQMGQEVILRCVPISNHLYFYWYRQILGQKVEFLVSFYNNEISEKSEIFDDQFSVERPDGSNFTLKIRSTKLEDSAMYFCASSERGAVSGNTIYFGEGSWLTVV.

This clone was counted a single time. The chain joins TRBV7-2 to TRBJ1-2, with D possibly being TRBD1 (6 bases). The V gene lost 5 bases and the J gene lost 1 base, with 8 bases spanning the gap. The germline CDR1 and CDR2 sequences are SGHTA and FQGNSA. This CDR3 contains 13 residues. The CDR3 DNA sequence: TGTGCCAGCAGCCCGGACAGTAACTATGGCTACACCTTC. Protein product: CASSPDSNYGYTF.

V and J are TRBV11-2 and TRBJ1-2; D remains ambiguous. This CDR3 is built from 10 residues. Trimming pared 5 bases from V and 4 bases from J, leaving 2 bases between. The germline V gene has CDR1 SGHAT and CDR2 FQNNGV. The CDR3 reads CASSRYGYTF. The CDR3 DNA follows: TGTGCCAGCAGCCGCTATGGCTACACCTTC.

The rearrangement links TRBV7-9 to TRBJ2-6; D uncertain. This CDR3 is 17 amino acids long. The V gene lost 1 base and the J gene lost 0 bases, with 10 bases spanning the gap. CDR1 and CDR2 (germline): SEHNR, FQNEAQ (reference sequence). CDR3 sequence reads: CASSLVASFSGANVLTF. Written as DNA, the CDR3 is TGTGCCAGCAGCTTAGTTGCCAGTTTCTCTGGGGCCAACGTCCTGACTTTC.

This chain uses TRBV27 with TRBJ2-3, with 7 nucleotides matching TRBD2. Losses at the gene ends were 5 bases for V and 2 bases for J; bases not matched to a gene: 7. In germline, CDR1 is MNHEY, CDR2 SMNVEV (reference sequence). The CDR3 is 15 amino acids. CDR3 region: CASSLLAGYTDTQYF. In nucleotides, the CDR3 is TGTGCCAGCAGTCTGTTAGCGGGCTACACAGATACGCAGTATTTT.

This clone was picked up a small number of times. The chain has TRBV19 and TRBJ1-4; no clear D. Trimming pared 8 bases from V and 3 bases from J, leaving 19 bases between. Germline CDR1 LNHDA, CDR2 SQIVND (reference sequence). This CDR3 has 16 residues. The CDR3, as DNA: TGTGCCAGTTCCTCTTGGCCAAGTGGAGCTAATGAAAAACTGTTTTTT. Protein product: CASSSWPSGANEKLFF.

This chain joins TRBV10-1 and TRBJ2-7, with a possible D match to TRBD1 (5 bases). Germline loops: CDR1 WNHNN, CDR2 SYGVQD (reference sequence). The V end was cut by 4 bases, the J end by 5 bases, with 12 bases between. This CDR3 has 13 residues. The CDR3 nucleotides are TGCGCCAGCAGTGTAGGGGTCCGGGACGAGCAGTACTTC. It encodes CASSVGVRDEQYF.

The chain recombines TRBV27 with TRBJ2-1, with TRBD2 matching 10 bases. Germline CDR1 and CDR2: MNHEY and SMNVEV (reference sequence). V shed 5 bases, J shed 4 bases, and the junction held 5 bases outside the gene matches. The CDR3 is 15 amino acids. CDR3 in amino acids: CASSPTSGVYNEQFF. CDR3 nucleotides: TGTGCCAGCAGTCCTACTAGCGGGGTTTACAATGAGCAGTTCTTC.

This clone appeared once. The rearrangement uses TRBV7-2 and TRBJ2-7; 12 bases line up with TRBD2. CDR3 size: 15 residues. The junction had 5 bases not matched to a gene; V was cut back by 5 bases and J by 3 bases. Germline CDR1 SGHTA, CDR2 FQGNSA. The CDR3 spells CASSHLTSGSYEQYF. Written as DNA, the CDR3 is TGTGCCAGCAGCCACCTGACTAGCGGGAGCTACGAGCAGTACTTC.

CDR3 DNA: TGCGCCAGCAGCTTGGGACAGATGTACGAGCAGTACTTC. Protein sequence: CASSLGQMYEQYF. The chain is built from TRBV5-1 and TRBJ2-7; maybe TRBD1 (5 bases). CDR1 is SGHRS, CDR2 YFSETQ, per germline. CDR3 length equals 13 residues. V shed 0 bases and J shed 4 bases, with 8 bases lying between them.

This clone was seen once. This sequence joins TRBV7-9 and TRBJ2-3; no firm D call. The germline V gene encodes CDR1 SEHNR and CDR2 FQNEAQ (reference sequence). V was trimmed by 3 bases and J by 3 bases, leaving 10 bases between them. The CDR3 is made up of 14 amino acids. The CDR3 is CASSLPHGTDTQYF. In DNA form, the CDR3 reads TGTGCCAGCAGCTTGCCGCATGGGACAGATACGCAGTATTTT.

CDR3 region: CASSLNDAGVQYF. The CDR3 nucleotides are TGTGCCAGCAGCTTAAATGATGCGGGAGTCCAGTACTTC. V is TRBV7-3 and J is TRBJ2-5; 7 positions agree with TRBD2. With 1 base clipped from V and 10 bases from J, the junction kept 6 bases outside the gene matches. The V gene's germline CDR1 is SGHTA and CDR2 FQGTGA. The CDR3 has 13 amino acids. The entire variable domain, with the rest obtained from reference TRBV7-3 and TRBJ2-5, is as follows: GAGVSQTPSNKVTEKGKYVELRCDPISGHTALYWYRQSLGQGPEFLIYFQGTGAADDSGLPNDRFFAVRPEGSVSTLKIQRTERGDSAVYLCASSLNDAGVQYFGPGTRLLVL.

The V and J genes are TRBV9 and TRBJ1-2; maybe TRBD1 (5 bases). The CDR3 runs 14 residues. Trimming removed 4 bases at V and 4 bases at J, with 14 bases between. Per germline, CDR1 SGDLS and CDR2 YYNGEE. The CDR3 region is CASSPTQGIYGYTF. CDR3 coding DNA: TGTGCCAGCAGCCCGACCCAGGGCATCTATGGCTACACCTTC.

The chain couples TRBV6-5 to TRBJ2-1, with D possibly being TRBD2 (5 bases). Trimming pared 0 bases from V and 6 bases from J, leaving 12 bases between. The CDR3 spans 15 residues. CDR1 and CDR2 from the germline V gene are MNHEY and SVGAGI. CDR3 region: CASSYSPEEANEQFF. The CDR3 DNA is TGTGCCAGCAGTTACTCCCCGGAGGAGGCCAATGAGCAGTTCTTC.

This chain joins TRBV18 and TRBJ2-5; TRBD2 is a possible D gene (5 bases). The CDR3 length is 14 residues. The V end lost 6 bases, the J end lost 2 bases, and 13 bases lay between the germline ends. Germline V gene lookup returns CDR1 KGHSH and CDR2 LQKENI. The CDR3 region has the DNA TGTGCCAGCTCCCCGATCGGGATACAAGAGACCCAGTACTTC. It translates to CASSPIGIQETQYF.

This chain uses TRBV19 with TRBJ2-7, with 11 positions matching TRBD1. Trimming took 3 bases from V and 7 from J; bases not matched to a gene: 8. Germline V lookup: CDR1 LNHDA, CDR2 SQIVND (reference sequence). The CDR3 has 15 amino acids. The CDR3 sequence is CASSIPGQGAREQYF. The CDR3 DNA reads TGTGCCAGTAGTATCCCCGGACAGGGGGCGCGGGAGCAGTACTTC.

J is TRBJ1-2 and V is TRBV20-1; D is ambiguous. CDR1 is DFQATT, CDR2 SNEGSKA, per germline (reference sequence). Trimming removed 6 bases from V and 8 bases from J, with 10 bases in between. The length of the CDR3 is 10 residues. CDR3 region: CSAGAGGYTF. DNA for the CDR3: TGCAGTGCAGGAGCGGGCGGCTACACCTTC.

This sequence joins TRBV4-3 and TRBJ2-7; D gene unclear. Germline-derived CDR1 and CDR2 are LGHNA and YSLEER. The CDR3 covers 14 residues. V was trimmed by 2 bases and J by 1 base, leaving 9 bases between them. CDR3 sequence: CASSQSAGSYEQYF. CDR3 nucleotides: TGCGCCAGCAGCCAATCGGCCGGGTCCTACGAGCAGTACTTC.

This rearrangement joins TRBV5-1 to TRBJ2-1, with unresolved D. The V end was cut by 0 bases, the J end by 0 bases, with 7 bases between. The CDR3 loop spans 15 amino acids. Germline CDR1 reads SGHRS; CDR2 reads YFSETQ. The CDR3 DNA reads TGCGCCAGCAGCTTGGGGGCTAGCTCCTACAATGAGCAGTTCTTC. Residues: CASSLGASSYNEQFF.